These 14 T cell receptor beta chains originate from one sample sequenced in a study of OX40 agonist ivuxolimab in advanced cancers. The table came from immunoSEQ multiplex PCR; TCRdb's copy has only in-frame clones and leaves some out. The sample includes about 64,000 clones, roughly 87% seen only once; the top ten take approximately 2.5%. Sequences were derived from CD4+ or CD8+ T cells sorted from blood, sampled in a trial of the OX40 agonist ivuxolimab. The receptors come from an adult with an advanced solid tumor such as melanoma, head and neck, liver or kidney cancer.

The rearrangement joins TRBV25-1 to TRBJ1-4, with D unclear. The V end lost 4 bases, the J end lost 3 bases, and 6 bases lay between the germline ends. In germline, CDR1 is MGHDK, CDR2 SYGVNS. This CDR3 contains 13 residues. CDR3 sequence: CASSGRANEKLFF. In DNA, the CDR3 is TGTGCCAGCAGTGGACGCGCTAATGAAAAACTGTTTTTT.

The chain has TRBV30 and TRBJ1-6; D not certain. Per the germline V gene, CDR1 is GTSNPN and CDR2 is SVGIG (reference sequence). CDR3 length: 13 residues. V was clipped by 2 bases and J by 8 bases, with 10 bases between them. In nucleotides, the CDR3 is TGTGCCTGGAGTCCTGGGTATGATTCACCCCTCCACTTT. Protein sequence: CAWSPGYDSPLHF.

The rearrangement links TRBV28 to TRBJ1-5; 7 bases map to TRBD1. This CDR3 is built from 15 residues. Germline values: CDR1 MDHEN, CDR2 SYDVKM. V was pared by 1 base and J by 2 bases, with 2 bases of the junction left unmatched. The CDR3 DNA follows: TGTGCCAGCAGTTTATCAGGGGGTGGCAATCAGCCCCAGCATTTT. It encodes CASSLSGGGNQPQHF.

The V call is TRBV7-3, the J call TRBJ2-3; TRBD2 agrees at 15 bases. The length of the CDR3 is 16 residues. Per the germline V gene, CDR1 is SGHTA and CDR2 is FQGTGA. The V and J ends lost 4 bases and 4 bases, in that order; junction bases with no gene match: 3. CDR3 DNA sequence: TGTGCCAGCAGCTCTGGACTAGCGGGAGGGGCAGATACGCAGTATTTT. This gives the protein CASSSGLAGGADTQYF.

The CDR3 sequence: CASSLFGQGDTEAFF. DNA for the CDR3: TGCGCCAGCAGCTTGTTCGGACAGGGAGACACTGAAGCTTTCTTT. The chain combines TRBV5-1 with TRBJ1-1; 8 bases are shared with TRBD1. This CDR3 region has 15 residues. Germline CDR1 is SGHRS and CDR2 is YFSETQ. The V and J ends lost 1 base and 3 bases, in that order; junction bases with no gene match: 5.

This rearrangement joins TRBV7-2 to TRBJ1-2; tentative D call: TRBD1 (5 bases). Germline V gene lookup returns CDR1 SGHTA and CDR2 FQGNSA. Trimming removed 2 bases at V and 5 bases at J, with 15 bases between. CDR3 length: 15 amino acids. The CDR3 DNA sequence: TGTGCCAGCAGCTTATACGGCAGGGTGGAATATGGCTACACCTTC. Translated: CASSLYGRVEYGYTF.

The chain has TRBV7-2 and TRBJ2-7, with TRBD1 as a possible D gene (5 bases). The CDR3 extends over 15 amino acids. V shed 5 bases and J shed 2 bases, with 16 bases lying between them. Per the germline V gene, CDR1 is SGHTA and CDR2 is FQGNSA. The CDR3, as DNA: TGTGCCAGCAGCCTGACAGTGAATACACCCTACGAGCAGTACTTC. It specifies CASSLTVNTPYEQYF.

The chain employs TRBV6-1 and TRBJ2-7, with D possibly being TRBD2 (5 bases). V was shortened by 7 bases and J by 2 bases, with 18 bases between the two germline ends. Germline CDR1 is MNHNS and CDR2 is SASEGT. The CDR3 runs 15 residues. The CDR3 region is CASNGIGRGAYEQYF. The CDR3 DNA follows: TGTGCCAGCAACGGGATCGGCAGAGGAGCCTACGAGCAGTACTTC.

The chain has TRBV6-5 and TRBJ1-5, with TRBD1 matching over 7 bases. The V gene's germline CDR1 is MNHEY and CDR2 SVGAGI. This CDR3 region has 14 residues. With V trimmed by 5 bases and J by 5 bases, 6 bases remained unmatched. The CDR3 loop is CASSRDRPDQPQHF. CDR3 in DNA: TGTGCCAGCAGTAGGGACAGACCTGATCAGCCCCAGCATTTT.

The chain couples TRBV28 to TRBJ2-3; no reliable D call. CDR1 and CDR2 from the germline V gene are MDHEN and SYDVKM. Between the trimmed V and J ends, which lost 2 bases and 6 bases, there was a span of 9 bases. This CDR3 contains 13 residues. CDR3 in amino acids: CASSLGNEDTQYF. In DNA form, the CDR3 reads TGTGCCAGCAGTTTAGGGAACGAGGATACGCAGTATTTT.

The V gene is TRBV7-2, the J gene TRBJ2-7; unclear D gene. CDR1 and CDR2 from the germline V gene are SGHTA and FQGNSA. CDR3 size: 13 residues. V was cut by 5 bases and J by 3 bases, with 11 bases left in between. This CDR3 reads CASSRNGYYEQYF. CDR3 nucleotides: TGTGCCAGCAGCCGAAACGGGTACTACGAGCAGTACTTC.

The rearrangement links TRBV30 to TRBJ2-1; 8 nucleotides agree with TRBD1. The CDR3 has 14 amino acids. Germline V lookup: CDR1 GTSNPN, CDR2 SVGIG (reference sequence). The ends lost 2 bases at V and 8 bases at J; junction bases unmatched: 8. CDR3 region: CAWSRGGQGDEQFF. CDR3 DNA: TGTGCCTGGAGTAGGGGAGGACAGGGCGATGAGCAGTTCTTC. Full variable domain (missing parts from reference TRBV30 and TRBJ2-1): SQTIHQWPATLVQPVGSPLSLECTVEGTSNPNLYWYRQAAGRGLQLLFYSVGIGQISSEVPQNLSASRPQDRQFILSSKKLLLSDSGFYLCAWSRGGQGDEQFFGPGTRLTVL.

The chain employs TRBV11-2 and TRBJ2-1; D is possibly TRBD1 (6 bases). The V end was cut by 2 bases, the J end by 3 bases, with 11 bases between. CDR1 and CDR2 (germline): SGHAT, FQNNGV. The CDR3 length is 15 residues. CDR3 DNA sequence: TGTGCCAGCAGCTTATCTGAGGGGGTCTACAATGAGCAGTTCTTC. Protein: CASSLSEGVYNEQFF.

V is TRBV7-6 and J is TRBJ2-5; D gene unclear. The CDR3 consists of 13 residues. Germline CDR1 SGHVS, CDR2 FNYEAQ. Trimming removed 1 base from V and 4 bases from J, with 7 bases in between. The CDR3 DNA reads TGTGCCAGCAGCTTAGTCTCTGGAGAGACCCAGTACTTC. Translating it yields CASSLVSGETQYF.